What follows is one T cell receptor beta chain and its context. The record originates from a study of blood T cell repertoires in COVID-19. For the study at large: Sources were T cells, B-cell-depleted T cells, or PBMCs; the material itself was cDNA or gDNA.

The germline CDR1 and CDR2 sequences are SGDLS and YYNGEE. Deletions cut 3 bases from V and 1 base from J, with 11 bases between. CDR3 size: 15 residues. The data were produced by immunoSEQ multiplex PCR, yet TCRdb's version contains in-frame clones alone and is incomplete. The data show about 270,000 clones, with around 93% seen just once and approximately 3% held by the top ten. V usage is TRBV9 and J usage is TRBJ1-5; no definite D call. The receptor's source is a man in his forties or fifties who had been exposed to COVID-19. The source material was PBMCs or T cells enriched from blood (not recorded which). This chain's CDR3 is CASSAEGWSNQPQHF. The CDR3 DNA sequence: TGTGCCAGCAGCGCCGAGGGTTGGAGCAATCAGCCCCAGCATTTT.